The clone carrying this T cell receptor (beta chain) has just a few counts. The target antigen is unknown. This sample's time point: persistent/refractory GD, antithyroid drugs over 5 years with positive TRAb. With RNA extracted from PBMCs as input, the TCR library was made. The germline CDR1 and CDR2 sequences are SEHNR and FQNEAQ (reference sequence). This CDR3 region has 14 residues. Trimming removed 2 bases at V and 2 bases at J, with 10 bases between. This sample stems from a study of regulatory T cells in long-lasting Graves disease. Study-wide context: More than 5 years of antithyroid drugs with positive TSH receptor antibodies defined persistent Graves' disease.

Study results and limitations: The number of shared public clonotypes was higher in persistent patients (about 2,700) than new patients (more than 850). There was favoring of TRBV28, TRBJ1-2 and TRBJ2-5 in persistent disease.

Sequencing libraries for TCR beta were prepared with iRepertoire HTBI primers and Arm-PCR of CDR3 regions. Per the authors' pipeline: Looking across samples, the authors found some 60 TRBV and approximately 14 TRBJ segments. TCRdb re-called the multiplex PCR reads through MiXCR, storing one row per CDR3 protein. TCRdb assigned the V and J calls; the authors' analysis was not used. The data show about 470,000 distinct CDR3 sequences, around 20% seen once. This rearrangement joins TRBV7-9 to TRBJ2-7, with D unclear. The origin of this receptor is a female donor with Graves disease. The source was peripheral blood mononuclear cells (PBMCs), collected when the disease was refractory, from a patient treated with antithyroid drugs. As DNA, the CDR3 is TGTGCCAGCAGCTTATTTTACAGACCCTACGAGCAGTACTTC. The encoded protein is CASSLFYRPYEQYF. Complete variable domain (other parts from reference TRBV7-9 and TRBJ2-7): DTGVSQNPRHKITKRGQNVTFRCDPISEHNRLYWYRQTLGQGPEFLTYFQNEAQLEKSRLLSDRFSAERPKGSFSTLEIQRTEQGDSAMYLCASSLFYRPYEQYFGPGTRLTVT.